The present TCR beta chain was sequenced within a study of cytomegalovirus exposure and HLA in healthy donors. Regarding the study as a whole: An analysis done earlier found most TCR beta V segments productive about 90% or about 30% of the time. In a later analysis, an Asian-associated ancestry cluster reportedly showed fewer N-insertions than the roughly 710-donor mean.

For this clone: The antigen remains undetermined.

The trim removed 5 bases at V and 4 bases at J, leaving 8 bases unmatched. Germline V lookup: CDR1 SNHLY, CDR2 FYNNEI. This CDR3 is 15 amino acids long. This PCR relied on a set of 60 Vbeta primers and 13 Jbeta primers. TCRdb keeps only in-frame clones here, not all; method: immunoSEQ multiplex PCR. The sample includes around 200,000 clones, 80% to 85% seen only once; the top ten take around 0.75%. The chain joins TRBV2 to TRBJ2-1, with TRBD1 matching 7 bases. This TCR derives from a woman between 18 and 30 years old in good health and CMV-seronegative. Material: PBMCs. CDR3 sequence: CASSSGTAHYNEQFF. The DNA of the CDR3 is TGTGCCAGCAGTTCCGGGACAGCTCATTACAATGAGCAGTTCTTC.